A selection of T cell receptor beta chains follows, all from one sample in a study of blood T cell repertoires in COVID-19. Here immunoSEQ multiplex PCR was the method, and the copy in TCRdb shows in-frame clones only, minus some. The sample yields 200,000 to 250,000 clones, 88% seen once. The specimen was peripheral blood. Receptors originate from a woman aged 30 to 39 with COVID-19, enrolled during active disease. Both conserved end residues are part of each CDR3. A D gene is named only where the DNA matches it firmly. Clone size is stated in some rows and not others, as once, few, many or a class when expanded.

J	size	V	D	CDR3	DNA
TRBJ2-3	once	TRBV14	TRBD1	CASSSFSDRAADTQYF	TGTGCCAGCAGCTCATTTTCGGACAGGGCGGCAGATACGCAGTATTTT
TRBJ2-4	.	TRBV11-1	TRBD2	CASSRASGGKNIQYF	TGTGCCAGCAGCCGCGCGTCCGGGGGGAAAAACATTCAGTACTTC
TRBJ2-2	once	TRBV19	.	CASALGRPGELFF	TGTGCCAGTGCCTTAGGCAGGCCCGGGGAGCTGTTTTTT
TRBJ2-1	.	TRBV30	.	CAWSVLSVSAVEQFF	TGTGCCTGGAGTGTACTTTCCGTTTCCGCGGTTGAGCAGTTCTTC
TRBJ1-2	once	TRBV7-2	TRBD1	CASGQGAEGYTF	TGTGCCAGCGGACAGGGGGCAGAAGGCTACACCTTC
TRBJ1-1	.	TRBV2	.	CASRSGAFPEAFF	TGTGCCAGCAGGTCAGGGGCATTTCCTGAAGCTTTCTTT
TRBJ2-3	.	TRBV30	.	CAWSVWGQDTQYF	TGTGCCTGGAGTGTTTGGGGCCAAGATACGCAGTATTTT
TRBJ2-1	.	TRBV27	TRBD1	CASIAGGSYNEQFF	TGTGCCAGCATCGCAGGGGGTTCCTACAATGAGCAGTTCTTC
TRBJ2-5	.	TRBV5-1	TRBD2	CASSLSTSGQETQYF	TGCGCCAGCAGCTTGTCGACTAGCGGACAAGAGACCCAGTACTTC
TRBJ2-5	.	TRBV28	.	CASALGAQGFQETQYF	TGTGCCAGCGCGCTGGGGGCACAGGGCTTCCAAGAGACCCAGTACTTC
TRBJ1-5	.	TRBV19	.	CASSPRSGVPSNQPQHF	TGTGCCAGTAGCCCCCGAAGCGGGGTCCCTAGCAATCAGCCCCAGCATTTT
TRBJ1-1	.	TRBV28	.	CASSSPATGNTEAFF	TGTGCCAGCAGTTCGCCAGCAACAGGGAACACTGAAGCTTTCTTT
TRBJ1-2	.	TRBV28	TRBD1	CASSLGRGRDYGYTF	TGTGCCAGCAGCCTTGGCAGGGGGCGCGACTATGGCTACACCTTC
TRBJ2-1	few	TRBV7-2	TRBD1	CASSFRTGAYNEQFF	TGTGCCAGCAGCTTTAGGACAGGAGCCTACAATGAGCAGTTCTTC
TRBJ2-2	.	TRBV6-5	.	CASSTRDSLHGELFF	TGTGCCAGCAGTACCCGGGACTCCTTACACGGGGAGCTGTTTTTT
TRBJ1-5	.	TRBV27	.	CASSLFGVKGNQPQHF	TGTGCCAGCAGTTTATTTGGAGTGAAAGGAAATCAGCCCCAGCATTTT
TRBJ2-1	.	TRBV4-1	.	CASSQVDLVIYNEQFF	TGCGCCAGCAGCCAAGTAGATCTAGTAATCTACAATGAGCAGTTCTTC
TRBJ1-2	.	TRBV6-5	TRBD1	CASRMGQGNYGYTF	TGTGCCAGCAGGATGGGACAGGGTAACTATGGCTACACCTTC
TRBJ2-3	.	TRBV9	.	CASSVEISPSTDTQYF	TGTGCCAGCAGCGTAGAGATTAGCCCGAGCACAGATACGCAGTATTTT
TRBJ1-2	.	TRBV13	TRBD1	CASSNRQGYYGYTF	TGTGCCAGCAGCAATCGACAGGGTTACTATGGCTACACCTTC
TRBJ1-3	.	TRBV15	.	CATSRSLDFSGNTIYF	TGTGCCACCAGCAGATCCCTGGACTTCTCTGGAAACACCATATATTTT
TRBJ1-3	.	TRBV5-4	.	CASSTRASGNTIYF	TGTGCCAGCAGCACTAGGGCTTCTGGAAACACCATATATTTT